This is a list of T cell receptor beta chains from one sample in a study of blood T cell repertoires in COVID-19. TCRdb's table, derived via immunoSEQ multiplex PCR, lists solely in-frame clones and lacks some. This table holds a few hundred thousand clones, approximately 89% found once. Sequences were obtained from peripheral blood. These receptors all come from a woman in her twenties or thirties with COVID-19, enrolled during active disease. Both conserved end residues are part of each CDR3. A D gene is named only where the DNA matches it firmly. A clone size is listed for some rows: how often the clone was seen (once, few, many), or a class if it is expanded.

d_call: TRBD2; clone_size: -; v_call: TRBV19; cdr3_aa: CASSIRTSGAYNEQFF
d_call: -; clone_size: -; v_call: TRBV4-1; cdr3_aa: CASSPQGYSSSPLHF
d_call: TRBD2; clone_size: -; v_call: TRBV5-1; cdr3_aa: CASSPRIAGANTQYF
d_call: TRBD1; clone_size: -; v_call: TRBV24-1; cdr3_aa: CATSESGGPGEKLFF
d_call: -; clone_size: -; v_call: TRBV10-2; cdr3_aa: CASSELATSTDTQYF
d_call: -; clone_size: -; v_call: TRBV2; cdr3_aa: CASSARGNPRETQYF
d_call: -; clone_size: -; v_call: TRBV11-2; cdr3_aa: CASSLDLGGRYGYTF
d_call: -; clone_size: -; v_call: TRBV2; cdr3_aa: CASMDSPSSGNTIYF
d_call: -; clone_size: -; v_call: TRBV4-1; cdr3_aa: CASYHPGLANTEAFF
d_call: TRBD1; clone_size: -; v_call: TRBV3-1/TRBV3-2; cdr3_aa: CASSQDLRTGAGYTF
d_call: -; clone_size: -; v_call: TRBV9; cdr3_aa: CASSVAGSSTDTQYF
d_call: TRBD1; clone_size: -; v_call: TRBV30; cdr3_aa: CAWKAGGGYGYTF
d_call: -; clone_size: -; v_call: TRBV4-2; cdr3_aa: CASSQDSWSSEQFF
d_call: -; clone_size: -; v_call: TRBV5-6; cdr3_aa: CASSLEGQNQETQYF
d_call: -; clone_size: -; v_call: TRBV5-4; cdr3_aa: CASSSRSYNEQFF
d_call: -; clone_size: once; v_call: TRBV18; cdr3_aa: CASSPPLARYSTDTQYF
d_call: -; clone_size: few; v_call: TRBV7-2; cdr3_aa: CASSLTGVSPLHF
d_call: -; clone_size: -; v_call: TRBV19; cdr3_aa: CASIEDTGNTIYF
d_call: -; clone_size: -; v_call: TRBV12-3/TRBV12-4; cdr3_aa: CASSPTSSGYTF
d_call: TRBD1; clone_size: -; v_call: TRBV5-1; cdr3_aa: CASSFDRGLREAFF
d_call: -; clone_size: -; v_call: TRBV7-2; cdr3_aa: CASTPEGSQSPLHF
d_call: -; clone_size: once; v_call: TRBV7-9; cdr3_aa: CASSLVWGLDEQYF
d_call: -; clone_size: -; v_call: TRBV2; cdr3_aa: CASSEGRAEILETQYF
d_call: -; clone_size: -; v_call: TRBV25-1; cdr3_aa: CASSEYDTHEAFF
d_call: TRBD1; clone_size: -; v_call: TRBV7-8; cdr3_aa: CASSLGTGRNSPLHF
d_call: -; clone_size: -; v_call: TRBV3-1/TRBV3-2; cdr3_aa: CASSQYNNSPLHF
d_call: TRBD2; clone_size: -; v_call: TRBV28; cdr3_aa: CASRGLETGTRTIF
d_call: -; clone_size: -; v_call: TRBV11-2; cdr3_aa: CASSLGQGYGYTF
d_call: TRBD1; clone_size: -; v_call: TRBV7-6; cdr3_aa: CASSFHAAGQGENYGYTF
d_call: -; clone_size: -; v_call: TRBV3-1/TRBV3-2; cdr3_aa: CGTRGETQYF
d_call: -; clone_size: -; v_call: TRBV4-1; cdr3_aa: CASSPPWGSLDTQYF
d_call: TRBD2; clone_size: -; v_call: TRBV7-9; cdr3_aa: CASSSPGLAWDTQYF
d_call: -; clone_size: -; v_call: TRBV11-2; cdr3_aa: CASSLELMVAGKAEQFF
d_call: -; clone_size: few; v_call: TRBV4-1; cdr3_aa: CASSQDQGRTQYF
d_call: TRBD1; clone_size: -; v_call: TRBV5-1; cdr3_aa: CASSGGQTSSYEQYF
d_call: -; clone_size: -; v_call: TRBV10-2; cdr3_aa: CASMSGLRGYEQYF
d_call: TRBD1; clone_size: -; v_call: TRBV6-5; cdr3_aa: CASRQGLAKNIQYF